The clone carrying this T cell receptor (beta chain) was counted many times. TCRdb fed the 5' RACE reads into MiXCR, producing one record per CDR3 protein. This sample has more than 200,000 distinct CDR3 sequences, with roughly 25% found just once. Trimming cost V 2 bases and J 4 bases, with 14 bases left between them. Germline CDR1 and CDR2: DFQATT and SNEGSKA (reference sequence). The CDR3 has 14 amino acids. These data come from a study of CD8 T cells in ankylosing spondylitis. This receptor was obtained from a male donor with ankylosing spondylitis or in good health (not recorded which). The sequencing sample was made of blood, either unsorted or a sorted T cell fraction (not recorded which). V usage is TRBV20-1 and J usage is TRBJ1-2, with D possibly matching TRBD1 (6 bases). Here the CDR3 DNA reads TGCAGTGCTAGATCAGGGGAGAGCGCCTATGGCTACACCTTC. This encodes CSARSGESAYGYTF.